A single sample gave rise to the 4 T cell receptor beta chains below, sequenced in a study of long-term antiretroviral therapy in people with HIV. Survey-level immunoSEQ v3.0 assays were run. Using immunoSEQ multiplex PCR, the repertoire was profiled, and TCRdb retains in-frame clones only, with some absent. Among around 33,000 clones listed, about 80% were seen once. Specimen: unsorted PBMCs, collected 0.4 years before starting antiretroviral therapy. The receptors come from a young man with HIV.

This clone was observed once. The V call is TRBV7-6, the J call TRBJ1-5, with TRBD1 matching over 10 bases. The CDR3 sequence is 20 residues long. Germline CDR1 is SGHVS and CDR2 is FNYEAQ. The trim removed 5 bases at V and 0 bases at J, leaving 16 bases unmatched. CDR3 in DNA: TGTGCCAGCAGCCCTGATGCCGGGACAGGGGTCTTCGATAGCAATCAGCCCCAGCATTTT. It translates to CASSPDAGTGVFDSNQPQHF.

The chain employs TRBV7-9 and TRBJ2-1, with 10 nucleotides matching TRBD2. Germline CDR1 reads SEHNR; CDR2 reads FQNEAQ (reference sequence). The CDR3 is 13 amino acids. With 1 base clipped from V and 15 bases from J, the junction kept 6 bases outside the gene matches. DNA for the CDR3: TGTGCCAGCAGCTTAGATAGAGCGGGGGGGCGGTTCTTC. Amino acids: CASSLDRAGGRFF.

The chain carries TRBV18 and TRBJ2-7; maybe TRBD1 (5 bases). This CDR3 is 16 amino acids long. Germline V gene data show CDR1 as KGHSH and CDR2 as LQKENI. V was pared by 0 bases and J by 2 bases, with 14 bases between. For the CDR3, the DNA is TGTGCCAGCTCACCACCGACGGACAACCCAGCCTACGAGCAGTACTTC. It codes for CASSPPTDNPAYEQYF.

In nucleotides, the CDR3 is TGTGCCAGCAGCTCACTCCTCGCCACCTACGAGCAGTACTTC. This codes for CASSSLLATYEQYF. This chain joins TRBV7-9 and TRBJ2-7, with D hard to call. Germline V gene data show CDR1 as SEHNR and CDR2 as FQNEAQ (reference sequence). The CDR3 consists of 14 residues. With 4 bases removed from V and 2 bases from J, the gap between germline ends came to 12 bases. Full variable domain (outside the CDR3, taken from reference TRBV7-9 and TRBJ2-7): DTGVSQNPRHKITKRGQNVTFRCDPISEHNRLYWYRQTLGQGPEFLTYFQNEAQLEKSRLLSDRFSAERPKGSFSTLEIQRTEQGDSAMYLCASSSLLATYEQYFGPGTRLTVT.